This T cell receptor beta chain was identified during a study of multiple sclerosis patients with progressive multifocal leukoencephalopathy. Study-level findings and limits: Findings may reflect JC virus infection or just general immunocompromise.

Time point described: time of PML onset. Each PCR contained spiked synthetic TR CDR3 controls spanning every V-J pairing. Sequencing used immunoSEQ multiplex PCR; TCRdb keeps in-frame clones, though not all of them. Of tens of thousands of clones listed, more than 80% are singletons. Turning to this clone: Antigen specificity is unknown.

V trimming: 3 bases; J trimming: 2 bases; junction bases outside the gene matches: 6. CDR3 length equals 17 residues. CDR1 is SGHKS and CDR2 is YYEKEE in the germline V gene (reference sequence). The chain links TRBV5-5 to TRBJ2-6; 9 nucleotides align to TRBD1. This receptor was taken from a woman under 40 with progressive multifocal leukoencephalopathy. Sequencing was performed on PBMCs, taken from a patient treated with natalizumab. For the CDR3, the DNA is TGTGCCAGCAGCTCGGATGACAGGGGGACTGGGGCCAACGTCCTGACTTTC. Residues: CASSSDDRGTGANVLTF.